This T cell receptor beta chain derives from a study of blood T cell repertoires in COVID-19. Study-level background: Samples of COVID-19 (acute and convalescent) were obtained from the United States, Italy and Spain.

As handled by the study authors: Estimates of nucleated cell counts were drawn from the amplification of reference gene primers. Data came from immunoSEQ multiplex PCR; TCRdb stores just in-frame clones and leaves some out. That table is the source of V, J and clone size, and D and trimming were worked out from the DNA. The sample includes roughly 210,000 clones, about nine tenths of them seen just once. This TCR came from a man aged 30-40 years in a cohort exposed to, infected with or recovered from COVID-19 (not recorded which). The specimen was PBMCs or T cells enriched from blood (not recorded which).

The CDR3 bases are TGTGCCAGCAGCCTCGGGTCGGGCACTGAAGCTTTCTTT. This sequence encodes CASSLGSGTEAFF. The chain links TRBV7-2 to TRBJ1-1; D unresolved. V gave up 5 bases and J gave up 4 bases, with 11 bases separating them. Germline loops: CDR1 SGHTA, CDR2 FQGNSA. The CDR3 is made up of 13 amino acids.